This TCR beta chain comes out of a study of T-cell reconstitution after alpha-beta-depleted transplantation in children. This clonotype has only a few counts. Molecular barcoding with unique molecular identifiers was used for the TCRbeta library. TCRdb re-called the PCR reads with MiXCR, one entry per CDR3 protein. The data contain approximately 88,000 distinct CDR3 sequences, 12% of them singletons. Trimming cost V 4 bases and J 3 bases; bases outside gene matches: 10. Germline loops: CDR1 LGHNA, CDR2 YSLEER. This CDR3 comprises 17 residues. The rearrangement uses TRBV4-3 and TRBJ2-2, with TRBD1 matching 8 bases. This TCR was sampled from a human donor who donated a stem cell graft to a child with inherited bone marrow failure. Material: PBMCs from the stem cell graft donor, obtained from the stem cell graft. The CDR3: CASSPSDRDSYTGELFF. CDR3 sequence (DNA): TGCGCCAGCAGCCCGTCGGACAGGGACTCCTACACCGGGGAGCTGTTTTTT.